This is a list of T cell receptor beta chains from one sample in a study of T cell responses to AZD1222 COVID-19 vaccine. Clones were sequenced by immunoSEQ multiplex PCR, and TCRdb holds only the in-frame ones, with some missing. The sample has some 150,000 clones, 90% to 95% seen once. This sample comprised peripheral blood, obtained 28 days after the second AZD1222 dose. Source of these receptors: an adult who received the AZD1222 COVID-19 vaccine. Each CDR3 is given with its conserved first and last residue. Size tells how often a clone was seen (once, few, many) or the class of an expanded clone, and some rows leave it out.

>TRBJ2-7|TRBV28|once
CASSQRQTRPSYEQYF
>TRBJ1-1|TRBV5-1|.
CASSLWTGGNTEAFF
>TRBJ1-1|TRBV7-3|.
CASSLQGSNTEAFF
>TRBJ2-1|TRBV6-5|.
CASGGLANNEQFF
>TRBJ1-2|TRBV5-6|.
CASSRRDQGRRYGYTF
>TRBJ2-7|TRBV2|.
CASSGGAAGYEQYF
>TRBJ2-7|TRBV7-9|once
CASSERQGGDYEQYF
>TRBJ2-7|TRBV5-1|.
CASSLVRGTTYEQYF
>TRBJ1-6|TRBV19|.
CASSAWGPGSPLHF
>TRBJ1-2|TRBV28|.
CASTVSRGGGYTF
>TRBJ2-1|TRBV18|.
CASSGAENEQFF
>TRBJ1-5|TRBV28|.
CASSPPEIYYSNQPQHF
>TRBJ1-6|TRBV4-2|.
CASSPPAGGLGISYNSPLHF
>TRBJ1-2|TRBV18|.
CASSRQDYGYTF
>TRBJ1-1|TRBV5-1|.
CASSLGTGRGMTEAFF
>TRBJ1-4|TRBV7-9|.
CASSLGASIFF